The sequence of this T cell receptor beta chain was determined in a study of shared T cell receptors in the human thymus. Repertoires were generated with immunoSEQ multiplex PCR, while TCRdb's copy carries only in-frame clones and drops some. The sample lists just under 550,000 clones, about four fifths occurring once. The germline CDR1 and CDR2 sequences are SGHRS and YFSETQ. CDR3 size: 15 residues. Trimming removed 4 bases at V and 1 base at J, with 14 bases between. The data also belong to a second study, concerning human thymus T cells. That paper notes: Thymic and blood repertoires showed apparently biased V and J gene usage.

The sample comprised thymocytes. The chain carries TRBV5-1 and TRBJ1-1; D ambiguous. This receptor was obtained from a boy under two years old with a congenital heart defect. This CDR3 reads CASSGRLAGNTEAFF. The CDR3 DNA is TGCGCCAGCAGCGGGCGTTTGGCAGGGAACACTGAAGCTTTCTTT. Together with reference TRBV5-1 and TRBJ1-1, the CDR3 gives the full variable domain: KAGVTQTPRYLIKTRGQQVTLSCSPISGHRSVSWYQQTPGQGLQFLFEYFSETQRNKGNFPGRFSGRQFSNSRSEMNVSTLELGDSALYLCASSGRLAGNTEAFFGQGTRLTVV.